Following are 29 T cell receptor beta chains from one sample sequenced in a study of blood T cell repertoires in COVID-19. The protocol was immunoSEQ multiplex PCR, while the TCRdb copy is restricted to in-frame clones and leaves out a portion. Of around 260,000 clones listed, around 90% are singletons. The sample comprised peripheral blood. The source is a human donor in a cohort sampled during active COVID-19.

V gene TRBV28 combines with J gene TRBJ1-2; 8 bases agree with TRBD1. CDR1 MDHEN and CDR2 SYDVKM come from the germline V gene. Trimming removed 3 bases from V and 3 bases from J; junction bases left unmatched: 3. The CDR3 has 14 amino acids. The CDR3 loop reads CASSFTGGHYGYTF. The DNA for the CDR3 is TGTGCCAGCAGTTTCACAGGGGGACACTATGGCTACACCTTC.

This sequence joins TRBV15 and TRBJ1-2; 9 nucleotides line up with TRBD1. The CDR3 loop spans 14 amino acids. Germline V gene lookup returns CDR1 LNHNV and CDR2 YYDKDF (reference sequence). V dropped 0 bases and J dropped 6; count of bases not matched to a gene: 2. In DNA, the CDR3 is TGTGCCACCAGCAGAGAAACAGGGGGCAATGGCTACACCTTC. Protein sequence: CATSRETGGNGYTF.

The J gene is TRBJ2-1, the V gene TRBV4-1; D call uncertain. The CDR3 contains 14 residues. Per the germline V gene, CDR1 is MGHRA and CDR2 is YSYEKL. Trimming cost V 3 bases and J 4 bases, with 10 bases left between them. The CDR3 spells CASSQRLQYNEQFF. CDR3 bases: TGCGCCAGCAGCCAGCGACTTCAATACAATGAGCAGTTCTTC.

This clone occurred once. The rearrangement uses TRBV27 and TRBJ2-7; D may be TRBD2 (7 bases). The V gene lost 8 bases and the J gene lost 5 bases, with 16 bases spanning the gap. Germline V gives CDR1 MNHEY, CDR2 SMNVEV (reference sequence). CDR3 length equals 13 residues. In nucleotides, the CDR3 is TGTGCCAGCGGAGATAGGGGGGGGGACGAGCAGTACTTC. Its protein is CASGDRGGDEQYF.

This clone has just a few counts. V usage is TRBV5-1 and J usage is TRBJ2-7; 11 bases are shared with TRBD1. Germline trimming cut 4 bases from V and 2 bases from J; bases unmatched to any gene: 5. The CDR3 is 15 residues long. Germline loops: CDR1 SGHRS, CDR2 YFSETQ. The CDR3 DNA reads as TGCGCCAGCAGCGCGGGACAGGGGGTACCCTACGAGCAGTACTTC. Amino acids: CASSAGQGVPYEQYF.

The V call is TRBV6-2 or TRBV6-3, the J call TRBJ2-1; D is uncertain. Trimming took off 2 bases at V and 1 base at J, with 15 bases between the two ends. In germline, CDR1 is MNHEY, CDR2 SVGEGT. This CDR3 has 17 residues. In nucleotides, the CDR3 is TGTGCCAGCAGTTACCCCACTCCCGCGGAGTCCTACAATGAGCAGTTCTTC. Translated: CASSYPTPAESYNEQFF.

This chain joins TRBV6-5 and TRBJ1-5; 7 positions match TRBD1. In germline, CDR1 is MNHEY, CDR2 SVGAGI. The CDR3 length is 15 residues. V shed 6 bases and J 1 base; nucleotides not matched to a gene: 6. The CDR3 coding sequence is TGTGCCAGCAGGCTACAGGGGTTGAGCAATCAGCCCCAGCATTTT. It encodes CASRLQGLSNQPQHF.

The chain's CDR3 is CASSLGGSGNTIYF. The CDR3 DNA is TGTGCCAGCAGCTTAGGGGGCTCTGGAAACACCATATATTTT. V and J are TRBV5-6 and TRBJ1-3; tentatively, D is TRBD1 (6 bases). Trimming removed 2 bases at V and 0 bases at J, with 6 bases between. The CDR3 covers 14 residues. Germline V CDR1 and CDR2: SGHDT, YYEEEE. Filled out from reference TRBV5-6 and TRBJ1-3, the complete variable domain reads DAGVTQSPTHLIKTRGQQVTLRCSPKSGHDTVSWYQQALGQGPQFIFQYYEEEERQRGNFPDRFSGHQFPNYSSELNVNALLLGDSALYLCASSLGGSGNTIYFGEGSWLTVV.

The chain joins TRBV27 to TRBJ1-6; D possibly corresponds to TRBD1 (5 bases). V was shortened by 3 bases and J by 0 bases, with 15 bases between the two germline ends. Germline assignment: CDR1 MNHEY and CDR2 SMNVEV (reference sequence). The CDR3 contains 18 residues. CDR3 region: CASSLGLGGGSYNSPLHF. In nucleotides, the CDR3 is TGTGCCAGCAGTTTGGGACTTGGGGGGGGCTCCTATAATTCACCCCTCCACTTT.

This clone was found once. V is TRBV5-4 and J is TRBJ2-3; D might be TRBD2 (6 bases). V lost 4 bases to trimming and J lost 2 bases, with 14 bases between them. The CDR3 has 15 amino acids. CDR1 is SGHNT and CDR2 is YYREEE in the germline V gene (reference sequence). CDR3 nucleotide sequence: TGTGCCAGCAGCCGGGACTCCCCATCCACAGATACGCAGTATTTT. It specifies CASSRDSPSTDTQYF.

CDR3 sequence: CNPPRGQGSVETQYF. CDR3 nucleotides: TGCAACCCCCCCCGGGGACAGGGGTCCGTAGAGACCCAGTACTTC. The chain is built from TRBV29-1 and TRBJ2-5, with 10 positions matching TRBD1. The CDR3 extends over 15 amino acids. CDR1 is SQVTM and CDR2 is ANQGSEA in the germline V gene.

This chain links TRBV4-3 with TRBJ1-1, with D unresolved. Per germline, CDR1 LGHNA and CDR2 YSLEER. This CDR3 has 14 residues. V dropped 0 bases and J dropped 6 bases, with 11 bases sitting between them. The CDR3 here is CASSQEYRDAEAFF. The CDR3 region has the DNA TGCGCCAGCAGCCAAGAATACCGAGATGCTGAAGCTTTCTTT.

V is TRBV7-6 and J is TRBJ2-2, with TRBD2 matching 10 bases. V gave up 7 bases and J gave up 5 bases; unmatched junction bases: 22. CDR3 length equals 20 residues. Per germline, CDR1 SGHVS and CDR2 FNYEAQ. CDR3 protein: CASTIWELSGGPEATGELFF. The CDR3 bases are TGTGCCAGCACCATTTGGGAACTTAGCGGGGGGCCGGAAGCGACCGGGGAGCTGTTTTTT.

The genes are TRBV2 and TRBJ1-2, with 7 bases identical to TRBD1. This CDR3 region has 14 residues. Germline CDR1 is SNHLY and CDR2 is FYNNEI. Germline trimming cut 7 bases from V and 4 bases from J; bases unmatched to any gene: 9. Here the CDR3 reads CASNITPGGYGYTF. DNA for the CDR3: TGTGCCAGCAATATAACCCCAGGGGGCTATGGCTACACCTTC.

The rearrangement joins TRBV6-2 or TRBV6-3 to TRBJ2-2; TRBD2 matches 7 bases. V lost 4 bases to trimming and J lost 2 bases; unmatched junction nucleotides: 4. Germline assignment: CDR1 MNHEY and CDR2 SVGEGT. The CDR3 consists of 15 residues. CDR3: CASSWSGANTGELFF. CDR3 nucleotide sequence: TGTGCCAGCAGTTGGAGCGGGGCAAACACCGGGGAGCTGTTTTTT.

The chain is built from TRBV3-1 (or the pseudogene TRBV3-2) and TRBJ1-5; tentative D call: TRBD1 (5 bases). This CDR3 has 17 amino acids. Trimming stripped 1 base from V and 9 bases from J, with 22 bases between. Germline loops: CDR1 LGHDT, CDR2 YNNKEL (reference sequence). CDR3 amino acids: CASSQASRGGVERPQHF. The CDR3 DNA reads TGTGCCAGCAGCCAAGCTTCCCGGGGGGGTGTTGAGCGGCCCCAGCATTTT.

The chain joins TRBV30 to TRBJ2-2; 7 positions agree with TRBD2. Losses at the gene ends were 2 bases for V and 3 bases for J; bases not matched to a gene: 3. This CDR3 is built from 14 residues. CDR1 GTSNPN and CDR2 SVGIG come from the germline V gene (reference sequence). The CDR3 bases are TGTGCCTGGAGTTTTCTAGCGGACACCGGGGAGCTGTTTTTT. It yields the protein CAWSFLADTGELFF.

This sequence joins TRBV7-2 and TRBJ2-7; D is possibly TRBD2 (6 bases). The germline CDR1 and CDR2 sequences are SGHTA and FQGNSA. Trimming left V 2 bases short and J 0 bases short, with 11 bases between. The CDR3 length is 15 residues. Here the CDR3 DNA reads TGTGCCAGCAGCTTAAGGCGGGGACCCTCCTACGAGCAGTACTTC. Translated: CASSLRRGPSYEQYF.

The genes are TRBV7-9 and TRBJ2-3; 8 bases fit TRBD2. J lost 0 bases, V lost 5 bases, and 10 bases had no gene match. The CDR3 extends over 17 amino acids. CDR1 is SEHNR, CDR2 FQNEAQ, per germline (reference sequence). Here the CDR3 reads CASSPYRTSTSTDTQYF. The CDR3 region has the DNA TGTGCCAGCAGCCCGTACCGGACTAGCACTAGCACAGATACGCAGTATTTT.

The rearrangement links TRBV29-1 to TRBJ2-2; 7 bases are shared with TRBD1. V dropped 5 bases and J dropped 4; count of bases not matched to a gene: 10. The germline CDR1 and CDR2 sequences are SQVTM and ANQGSEA. CDR3 length: 15 amino acids. This CDR3 reads CSVKTGTASTGELFF. CDR3 DNA: TGCAGCGTTAAGACAGGGACCGCGAGCACCGGGGAGCTGTTTTTT.

The chain joins TRBV5-1 to TRBJ2-2; 11 bases match TRBD2. V lost 4 bases to trimming and J lost 4 bases; unmatched junction nucleotides: 12. The germline CDR1 and CDR2 sequences are SGHRS and YFSETQ. The CDR3 has 18 amino acids. The CDR3 loop is CASSAVAGGPVGTGELFF. The DNA of the CDR3 is TGCGCCAGCAGCGCGGTAGCGGGAGGGCCGGTCGGCACCGGGGAGCTGTTTTTT. The whole variable domain, remainder taken from reference TRBV5-1 and TRBJ2-2, is KAGVTQTPRYLIKTRGQQVTLSCSPISGHRSVSWYQQTPGQGLQFLFEYFSETQRNKGNFPGRFSGRQFSNSRSEMNVSTLELGDSALYLCASSAVAGGPVGTGELFFGEGSRLTVL.

CDR3 in DNA: TGCGCCAGCAGCCAGGTGGGGGGGACAGGGCCCTACGAGCAGTACTTC. Amino acids: CASSQVGGTGPYEQYF. The chain has TRBV4-1 and TRBJ2-7; the match to TRBD1 covers 9 bases. V lost 3 bases to trimming and J lost 2 bases; unmatched junction nucleotides: 8. Looked up from germline, CDR1 is MGHRA and CDR2 is YSYEKL. This CDR3 has 16 amino acids.

This clone appeared a few times. The chain employs TRBV18 and TRBJ2-2; 10 bases agree with TRBD2. In germline, CDR1 is KGHSH, CDR2 LQKENI. The CDR3 contains 14 residues. V gave up 7 bases and J gave up 5 bases; unmatched junction bases: 4. This chain's CDR3 is CASLGTSVTGELFF. CDR3 DNA: TGTGCCAGCTTGGGGACTAGCGTTACCGGGGAGCTGTTTTTT.

CDR3 DNA: TGTGCCAGCAGCCGGGACAGGGGGAACTATGGCTACACCTTC. Translation: CASSRDRGNYGYTF. The rearrangement links TRBV27 to TRBJ1-2; 11 positions match TRBD1. Germline CDR1 reads MNHEY; CDR2 reads SMNVEV (reference sequence). There are 14 residues in the CDR3. V lost 6 bases to trimming and J lost 2 bases; unmatched junction nucleotides: 2.

The chain couples TRBV29-1 to TRBJ1-1; 7 nucleotides align to TRBD1. The CDR3 runs 15 residues. Germline V gene sequence: CDR1 SQVTM, CDR2 ANQGSEA. J lost 1 base, V lost 7 bases, and 12 bases had no gene match. The CDR3, as DNA: TGCAGCGGGGATAACAGGGGAACTAGGAACACTGAAGCTTTCTTT. Translation gives CSGDNRGTRNTEAFF.

The rearrangement joins TRBV24-1 to TRBJ2-1; D possibly corresponds to TRBD1 (6 bases). Per the germline V gene, CDR1 is KGHDR and CDR2 is SFDVKD. Trimming stripped 4 bases from V and 6 bases from J, with 9 bases between. The CDR3 extends over 13 amino acids. For the CDR3, the DNA is TGTGCCACCAGTGACCTCAGGGGCAATGAGCAGTTCTTC. Encoded protein: CATSDLRGNEQFF.

The V call is TRBV7-8, the J call TRBJ2-3, with D tentatively TRBD1 (6 bases). The CDR3 sequence is 14 residues long. Germline V CDR1 and CDR2: SGHVS, FQNEAQ. The germline V and J ends were trimmed by 3 bases and 3 bases, with 10 bases remaining between them. CDR3 sequence reads: CASSLGRGTDTQYF. CDR3 nucleotide sequence: TGTGCCAGCAGCTTGGGCAGGGGTACAGATACGCAGTATTTT.

The chain's CDR3 is CASSLSRGVKQPQHF. CDR3 bases: TGTGCCAGCAGTTTATCCAGGGGGGTGAAACAGCCCCAGCATTTT. This rearrangement joins TRBV28 to TRBJ1-5, with TRBD1 matching over 7 bases. The CDR3 consists of 15 residues. The germline CDR1 and CDR2 sequences are MDHEN and SYDVKM. The J segment lost 7 bases and the V segment lost 1 base, leaving 7 bases of the junction unmatched.

CDR3 amino acids: CASSIARDSFQETQYF. CDR3 DNA sequence: TGTGCCAGTAGTATTGCCCGGGACAGCTTTCAAGAGACCCAGTACTTC. The genes are TRBV19 and TRBJ2-5; TRBD1 matches at 7 bases. The V segment lost 3 bases and the J segment 2 bases; nucleotides outside the gene matches: 9. The CDR3 length is 16 residues. The germline V gene has CDR1 LNHDA and CDR2 SQIVND (reference sequence).